The sequence of this T cell receptor (beta chain) was determined in a study of cytomegalovirus exposure and HLA in healthy donors. Findings and limits, study-wide: Altogether, 160 or so TCR beta chains were recorded as cytomegalovirus-associated. As a later analysis showed, several of the most significant clusters appeared to be linked to common viral pathogens. The authors assumed roughly uniform sequencing depth across donors for presence/absence analyses.

The CDR3 covers 16 residues. Trimming left V 1 base short and J 9 bases short, with 19 bases between. Germline V lookup: CDR1 KGHSH, CDR2 LQKENI. Details on this clone: The antigen is unknown.

With 60 Vbeta and 13 Jbeta primers, the PCR was carried out. Produced via immunoSEQ multiplex PCR; TCRdb's table is partial and in-frame only. In the table there are tens of thousands of clones, roughly 72% of which are singletons. The chain employs TRBV18 and TRBJ1-5, with D hard to call. The clonotype originates from a woman aged 25 to 45 in good health and CMV-seropositive. Input material: PBMCs. The CDR3 reads CASSPQSASQVWPQHF. The CDR3 nucleotides read TGTGCCAGCTCACCACAGTCCGCGTCCCAGGTGTGGCCCCAGCATTTT. The full variable domain, completed using reference TRBV18 and TRBJ1-5, is NAGVMQNPRHLVRRRGQEARLRCSPMKGHSHVYWYRQLPEEGLKFMVYLQKENIIDESGMPKERFSAEFPKEGPSILRIQQVVRGDSAAYFCASSPQSASQVWPQHFGDGTRLSIL.